The 23 T cell receptor beta chains reported below all come from one sample, sequenced in a study of blood T cell repertoires in COVID-19. Sequenced by immunoSEQ multiplex PCR; TCRdb stores in-frame clones only, minus some. Among roughly 260,000 clones, 80% to 95% were seen once, and the ten largest hold approximately 2.6%. Specimen: peripheral blood. The source is a person under 30 with COVID-19, enrolled during active disease.

The chain combines TRBV6-4 with TRBJ2-3; TRBD1 is a possible D gene (5 bases). V was shortened by 6 bases and J by 4 bases, with 11 bases between the two germline ends. Germline CDR1 MRHNA, CDR2 SNTAGT. The CDR3 is made up of 13 amino acids. The CDR3 here is CASSPSRADTQYF. CDR3 sequence (DNA): TGTGCCAGCAGCCCCAGCAGGGCAGATACGCAGTATTTT.

V usage is TRBV28 and J usage is TRBJ2-5; D call uncertain. The CDR3 contains 13 residues. The germline gives CDR1 MDHEN, CDR2 SYDVKM. V was pared by 5 bases and J by 1 base, with 8 bases between. CDR3 sequence: CASSQDPQETQYF. The DNA of the CDR3 is TGTGCCAGCAGTCAGGATCCCCAAGAGACCCAGTACTTC.

This chain uses TRBV4-1 with TRBJ2-5, with 11 bases matching TRBD2. V trimming: 6 bases; J trimming: 6 bases; junction bases outside the gene matches: 21. The CDR3 runs to 19 residues. CDR1 is MGHRA, CDR2 YSYEKL, per germline. For the CDR3, the DNA is TGCGCCAGCAGTCAGCGAAGCCTTACTAGCGGGAGAGAAGAAAAGACCCAGTACTTC. Translated: CASSQRSLTSGREEKTQYF.

CDR3 DNA sequence: TGCGCCAGCAGTGATAGCGGGACTTCGGCCGCAGATACGCAGTATTTT. Its translation: CASSDSGTSAADTQYF. This chain joins TRBV10-2 and TRBJ2-3; 8 nucleotides line up with TRBD2. The CDR3 is 16 residues long. Trimming at V came to 3 bases and at J to 4 bases, leaving 9 bases not matched to a gene. The germline V gene has CDR1 WSHSY and CDR2 SAAADI.

The chain couples TRBV28 to TRBJ1-5; a weak D match, TRBD1 (5 bases). The CDR3 length is 14 residues. V dropped 4 bases and J dropped 5 bases, with 12 bases sitting between them. Germline V CDR1 and CDR2: MDHEN, SYDVKM. The CDR3 nucleotides read TGTGCCAGCAGTTCTAGGGGATTCGATCAGCCCCAGCATTTT. Translation gives CASSSRGFDQPQHF.

The chain joins TRBV7-9 to TRBJ1-3; 8 bases align to TRBD1. V shed 2 bases and J 4 bases; nucleotides not matched to a gene: 13. There are 18 residues in the CDR3. From germline, CDR1 is SEHNR and CDR2 FQNEAQ (reference sequence). The CDR3 nucleotides are TGTGCCAGCAGCTTACGGGGGAAGGGACAGGAGAAGGGAAACACCATATATTTT. Its protein product is CASSLRGKGQEKGNTIYF.

This clone showed up just a few times. The chain employs TRBV21-1 and TRBJ2-2; TRBD2 is the table's D call, not checked against the DNA. TRBV21-1 is flagged as a pseudogene. This CDR3 contains 17 residues. CDR3 amino acids: CASSKRDRRGGTGELFF. The CDR3 DNA is TGTGCCAGCAGCAAAAGAGACAGGCGCGGGGGCACCGGGGAGCTGTTTTTT.

V gene TRBV24-1 combines with J gene TRBJ2-7; maybe TRBD1 (6 bases). The CDR3 runs 14 residues. With 3 bases removed from V and 0 bases from J, the gap between germline ends came to 8 bases. Germline-derived CDR1 and CDR2 are KGHDR and SFDVKD. The CDR3 nucleotides are TGTGCCACCAGTGATCAGGACAGCTCCTACGAGCAGTACTTC. This sequence encodes CATSDQDSSYEQYF.

V gene TRBV7-8 combines with J gene TRBJ2-7; D remains unclear. V lost 2 bases to trimming and J lost 3 bases, with 14 bases between them. The germline V gene has CDR1 SGHVS and CDR2 FQNEAQ. CDR3 length equals 15 residues. The CDR3 DNA follows: TGTGCCAGCAGCTTATTCGGGTCAGAAAACTACGAGCAGTACTTC. As protein: CASSLFGSENYEQYF.

The chain employs TRBV19 and TRBJ2-7; 8 bases fit TRBD2. After removal of 3 bases from V and 3 bases from J, the junction contained 4 bases not matched to a gene. Per the germline V gene, CDR1 is LNHDA and CDR2 is SQIVND (reference sequence). The CDR3 contains 14 residues. The CDR3 sequence is CASSITSGSYEQYF. CDR3 nucleotides: TGTGCCAGTAGTATTACTAGCGGAAGCTACGAGCAGTACTTC.

This clone has just one count. The chain joins TRBV29-1 to TRBJ2-1; 11 bases line up with TRBD2. With V trimmed by 1 base and J by 4 bases, 6 bases remained unmatched. Germline CDR1 and CDR2: SQVTM and ANQGSEA. The CDR3 runs to 16 residues. The CDR3 region is CSVEAPLAGVYNEQFF. The CDR3 bases are TGCAGCGTTGAAGCACCACTAGCGGGAGTTTACAATGAGCAGTTCTTC.

The V and J genes are TRBV7-2 and TRBJ2-2; maybe TRBD2 (6 bases). Trimming shortened V by 3 bases and J by 1 base, and 15 bases separated the two germline ends. The CDR3 length is 17 residues. CDR1 and CDR2 from the germline V gene are SGHTA and FQGNSA. CDR3 in DNA: TGTGCCAGCAGCTTCGGTCCGCTAGCGCTGAACACCGGGGAGCTGTTTTTT. Protein: CASSFGPLALNTGELFF.

The chain couples TRBV2 to TRBJ2-2; 8 bases match TRBD1. V lost 7 bases to trimming and J lost 3 bases; unmatched junction nucleotides: 7. Germline lookup yields CDR1 SNHLY and CDR2 FYNNEI. This CDR3 contains 15 residues. The CDR3 DNA is TGTGCCAGCATGCAGGGGGCGGCGGACACCGGGGAGCTGTTTTTT. This sequence encodes CASMQGAADTGELFF.

The count of this clone is one. The rearrangement links TRBV6-5 to TRBJ1-5; 9 bases line up with TRBD1. V shed 5 bases, J shed 5 bases, and the junction held 1 base outside the gene matches. Germline values: CDR1 MNHEY, CDR2 SVGAGI. The CDR3 spans 13 residues. The CDR3, as DNA: TGTGCCAGCAGTCGACAGGGGGATCAGCCCCAGCATTTT. This gives the protein CASSRQGDQPQHF.

The rearrangement uses TRBV27 and TRBJ2-1; D remains ambiguous. Per the germline V gene, CDR1 is MNHEY and CDR2 is SMNVEV (reference sequence). V was shortened by 1 base and J by 7 bases, with 8 bases between the two germline ends. The CDR3 length is 13 residues. CDR3 in amino acids: CASSLLAFNEQFF. CDR3 coding DNA: TGTGCCAGCAGTTTATTGGCCTTTAATGAGCAGTTCTTC.

This chain joins TRBV25-1 and TRBJ2-1, with a possible D match to TRBD2 (6 bases). This CDR3 contains 17 residues. Trimming shortened V by 3 bases and J by 5 bases, and 20 bases separated the two germline ends. Looked up from germline, CDR1 is MGHDK and CDR2 is SYGVNS. The CDR3 loop reads CASSDVGGREVHNEQFF. CDR3 nucleotides: TGTGCCAGCAGTGACGTTGGCGGCAGGGAGGTACACAATGAGCAGTTCTTC.

This rearrangement joins TRBV5-1 to TRBJ2-3; D gene ambiguous. The CDR3 contains 12 residues. Germline loops: CDR1 SGHRS, CDR2 YFSETQ. V was shortened by 4 bases and J by 5 bases, with 8 bases between the two germline ends. The CDR3 DNA reads as TGCGCCAGCAGCGTGGCCGGAGATACGCAGTATTTT. Its translation: CASSVAGDTQYF.

The genes are TRBV24-1 and TRBJ2-3, with TRBD2 matching 7 bases. CDR3 length: 15 residues. Germline assignment: CDR1 KGHDR and CDR2 SFDVKD. Unmatched junction bases numbered 7, after V lost 3 bases and J lost 5 bases. This chain's CDR3 is CATSDPAGVGDTQYF. CDR3 coding DNA: TGTGCCACCAGTGATCCGGCGGGAGTCGGAGATACGCAGTATTTT.

The gene calls are TRBV12-3 or TRBV12-4 and TRBJ2-7; 8 positions agree with TRBD1. The ends lost 5 bases at V and 4 bases at J; junction bases unmatched: 4. The CDR3 sequence is 13 residues long. The CDR3 here is CASSLGQVYEQYF. CDR3 bases: TGTGCCAGCAGTCTGGGACAGGTTTACGAGCAGTACTTC.

The chain has TRBV12-3 or TRBV12-4 and TRBJ1-1; perhaps TRBD1 as D (5 bases). Trimming removed 6 bases at V and 4 bases at J, with 9 bases between. The CDR3 extends over 12 amino acids. CDR3 sequence (DNA): TGTGCCAGCAGGTGGGGCGGCACTGAAGCTTTCTTT. Translated, it gives CASRWGGTEAFF.

V gene TRBV30 combines with J gene TRBJ2-7; 8 positions agree with TRBD1. J gave up 2 bases and V 7 bases, and 7 bases lay outside the gene matches. The CDR3 loop spans 13 amino acids. The germline V gene has CDR1 GTSNPN and CDR2 SVGIG (reference sequence). CDR3 coding DNA: TGTGCCTTTACCGGGACAGGCCCCTACGAGCAGTACTTC. Protein: CAFTGTGPYEQYF.

The gene calls are TRBV2 and TRBJ2-7, with unresolved D. Germline loops: CDR1 SNHLY, CDR2 FYNNEI. The V and J ends lost 5 bases and 3 bases respectively, with 8 bases between them. The CDR3 has 12 residues. CDR3 nucleotides: TGTGCCAGCAGTTCCGAGGACTACGAGCAGTACTTC. Its protein product is CASSSEDYEQYF.

This sequence joins TRBV10-3 and TRBJ2-7, with D possibly matching TRBD1 (5 bases). Per the germline V gene, CDR1 is ENHRY and CDR2 is SYGVKD. The CDR3 runs 14 residues. The V gene lost 2 bases and the J gene lost 0 bases, with 8 bases spanning the gap. CDR3 sequence reads: CAISEGQSSYEQYF. DNA of the CDR3: TGTGCCATCAGTGAGGGACAAAGCTCCTACGAGCAGTACTTC.